A single sample gave rise to the 20 T cell receptor beta chains below, sequenced in a study of T-cell memory formation after mild COVID-19. TCRdb re-called the 5' RACE reads with MiXCR, one entry per CDR3 protein. Of around 130,000 distinct CDR3 sequences in the sample, about 17% were seen once. Sequencing was carried out using PBMCs or a T cell subset sorted from them (not recorded which). These receptors originate from a man between 18 and 29 years old who had mild COVID-19 (a few samples of this study predate the infection). Cell type and time point are not known.

This clonotype was recorded at least ten times. The chain couples TRBV7-3 to TRBJ2-1, with D unclear. V was trimmed by 1 base and J by 0 bases, leaving 7 bases between them. This CDR3 spans 15 amino acids. CDR1 and CDR2 (germline): SGHTA, FQGTGA. CDR3 in DNA: TGTGCCAGCAGCTTAAATAGTAACTCCTACAATGAGCAGTTCTTC. Encoded protein: CASSLNSNSYNEQFF.

This clonotype has more than one count but fewer than ten. The chain links TRBV12-3 or TRBV12-4 to TRBJ1-1; 8 bases are shared with TRBD1. This CDR3 has 14 residues. V shed 6 bases, J shed 2 bases, and the junction held 5 bases outside the gene matches. The CDR3 region is CASRTTGANTEAFF. The DNA of the CDR3 is TGTGCCAGCAGGACGACAGGGGCAAACACTGAAGCTTTCTTT.

CDR3 residues: CASSLRAPDTQYF. In DNA, the CDR3 is TGTGCCAGCAGCTTAAGGGCCCCAGATACGCAGTATTTT. V and J are TRBV7-9 and TRBJ2-3; D gene ambiguous. There are 13 residues in the CDR3. Germline assignment: CDR1 SEHNR and CDR2 FQNEAQ (reference sequence). V was clipped by 2 bases and J by 4 bases, with 7 bases between them.

This chain joins TRBV5-1 and TRBJ2-3, with a tentative D call TRBD2 (6 bases). From germline, CDR1 is SGHRS and CDR2 YFSETQ. Deletions cut 0 bases from V and 0 bases from J, with 8 bases between. The CDR3 is made up of 15 amino acids. Here the CDR3 DNA reads TGCGCCAGCAGCTTGGAGGGGACTAGCACAGATACGCAGTATTTT. As protein: CASSLEGTSTDTQYF. The full variable domain, its missing parts supplied by reference TRBV5-1 and TRBJ2-3, is KAGVTQTPRYLIKTRGQQVTLSCSPISGHRSVSWYQQTPGQGLQFLFEYFSETQRNKGNFPGRFSGRQFSNSRSEMNVSTLELGDSALYLCASSLEGTSTDTQYFGPGTRLTVL.

The V and J genes are TRBV6-5 and TRBJ2-4, with D possibly being TRBD2 (6 bases). The CDR3 has 12 amino acids. The V gene's germline CDR1 is MNHEY and CDR2 SVGAGI. Trimming took off 2 bases at V and 7 bases at J, with 6 bases between the two ends. The CDR3 sequence is CASSYGGNIQYF. In DNA, the CDR3 is TGTGCCAGCAGTTACGGGGGGAACATTCAGTACTTC.

The sample holds a few counts of this clonotype. This chain connects TRBV27 to TRBJ2-1; D perhaps matches TRBD1 (5 bases). V dropped 4 bases and J dropped 10 bases, with 8 bases sitting between them. The CDR3 spans 11 residues. Germline V CDR1 and CDR2: MNHEY, SMNVEV (reference sequence). CDR3 protein: CASSSRTEQFF. Here the CDR3 DNA reads TGTGCCAGCAGTTCCCGGACAGAGCAGTTCTTC.

This clonotype was observed a handful of times. The chain combines TRBV7-9 with TRBJ2-1; 8 bases are a match to TRBD2. J lost 5 bases, V lost 0 bases, and 3 bases had no gene match. Germline values: CDR1 SEHNR, CDR2 FQNEAQ (reference sequence). The CDR3 spans 15 residues. The CDR3 sequence is CASSLALAGNNEQFF. The CDR3 nucleotides are TGTGCCAGCAGCTTAGCCCTAGCGGGCAACAATGAGCAGTTCTTC.

The rearrangement links TRBV13 to TRBJ2-3; 13 positions agree with TRBD2. CDR3 size: 15 residues. Germline CDR1 PRHDT, CDR2 FYEKMQ (reference sequence). With 6 bases clipped from V and 5 bases from J, the junction kept 5 bases outside the gene matches. This CDR3 is CASRILAGGQDTQYF. The DNA for the CDR3 is TGTGCCAGCAGAATACTAGCGGGGGGGCAAGATACGCAGTATTTT.

The rearrangement links TRBV18 to TRBJ2-4, with TRBD1 identical over 9 bases. V was pared by 3 bases and J by 1 base, with 7 bases of the junction left unmatched. Germline CDR1 is KGHSH and CDR2 is LQKENI. The CDR3 sequence is 17 residues long. The CDR3 sequence is CASSPFWTGEAKNIQYF. CDR3 in DNA: TGTGCCAGCTCACCGTTTTGGACAGGGGAGGCCAAAAACATTCAGTACTTC.

V is TRBV29-1 and J is TRBJ2-1, with D unresolved. Germline assignment: CDR1 SQVTM and CDR2 ANQGSEA. Trimming pared 6 bases from V and 6 bases from J, leaving 18 bases between. The CDR3 spans 14 residues. DNA for the CDR3: TGCAGCGTCCTCACAGCGTTTCCAAGCAATGAGCAGTTCTTC. It encodes CSVLTAFPSNEQFF.

This chain connects TRBV2 to TRBJ2-5; D is possibly TRBD1 (6 bases). The CDR3 extends over 12 amino acids. The V gene's germline CDR1 is SNHLY and CDR2 FYNNEI. Deletions cut 6 bases from V and 4 bases from J, with 9 bases between. CDR3 DNA: TGTGCCAGCAGAACGGACAGAGAGACCCAGTACTTC. Its protein product is CASRTDRETQYF.

This chain uses TRBV7-9 with TRBJ1-2; 8 bases are a match to TRBD1. After removal of 5 bases from V and 8 bases from J, the junction contained 7 bases not matched to a gene. Germline assignment: CDR1 SEHNR and CDR2 FQNEAQ (reference sequence). This CDR3 has 13 amino acids. CDR3 DNA: TGTGCCAGCAGCCTCGGACAGGGCTTGGGCTACACCTTC. Translating it yields CASSLGQGLGYTF.

The table lists this clonotype with a few counts. V gene TRBV6-1 combines with J gene TRBJ2-1; D gene unclear. The CDR3 extends over 11 amino acids. Germline CDR1 and CDR2: MNHNS and SASEGT. The ends were cut back, 3 bases at V and 12 bases at J, with 9 bases in the middle. The CDR3 reads CASSDPWAQFF. DNA of the CDR3: TGTGCCAGCAGTGACCCGTGGGCGCAGTTCTTC.

This clonotype has only a few counts. V gene TRBV6-5 combines with J gene TRBJ2-7, with D perhaps matching TRBD1 (5 bases). CDR3 length: 16 amino acids. CDR1 MNHEY and CDR2 SVGAGI come from the germline V gene. V was trimmed by 3 bases and J by 2 bases, leaving 17 bases between them. Written as DNA, the CDR3 is TGTGCCAGCAGTTATTTATTGGGGCAGGGAACCTACGAGCAGTACTTC. This encodes CASSYLLGQGTYEQYF.

In this sample, this clonotype turned up a few times. The J gene is TRBJ2-5, the V gene TRBV2; D unclear. Germline CDR1 SNHLY, CDR2 FYNNEI. The V and J ends lost 4 bases and 2 bases respectively, with 8 bases between them. CDR3 length equals 13 residues. The CDR3 spells CASSGAQQETQYF. The CDR3 DNA reads TGTGCCAGCAGTGGAGCTCAACAAGAGACCCAGTACTTC.

A few counts support this clonotype. This chain uses TRBV2 with TRBJ2-7, with a possible D match to TRBD2 (6 bases). V lost 8 bases, J lost 1 base, and 12 bases lay in between. CDR1 and CDR2 from the germline V gene are SNHLY and FYNNEI. This CDR3 spans 13 amino acids. The CDR3 DNA reads as TGTGCCAGCGGAGGGACTCCTTCCTACGAGCAGTACTTC. Its translation is CASGGTPSYEQYF.

This clonotype was found many times. The V gene is TRBV11-3, the J gene TRBJ2-5, with D uncertain. This CDR3 spans 13 amino acids. Germline V lookup: CDR1 SGHNT, CDR2 YENEEA. V lost 1 base and J lost 2, with 5 bases in between. Here the CDR3 DNA reads TGTGCCAGCAGCTTAGCCGATCAAGAGACCCAGTACTTC. Translation: CASSLADQETQYF.

The V call is TRBV4-2, the J call TRBJ2-3, with TRBD1 as a possible D gene (5 bases). Deletions cut 4 bases from V and 0 bases from J, with 11 bases between. This CDR3 has 15 amino acids. Germline V gene data show CDR1 as LGHNA and CDR2 as YNFKEQ. CDR3 nucleotide sequence: TGTGCCAGCAGCCTAGGGGAAGGGAGCACAGATACGCAGTATTTT. Translating it yields CASSLGEGSTDTQYF.

The chain has TRBV18 and TRBJ2-5; D is perhaps TRBD1 or TRBD2 (5 bases each). Germline lookup yields CDR1 KGHSH and CDR2 LQKENI. This CDR3 has 16 amino acids. The V and J ends lost 4 bases and 0 bases respectively, with 15 bases between them. The CDR3 bases are TGTGCCAGCTCACGATGGGCCGGGGCGGACCAAGAGACCCAGTACTTC. Amino acids: CASSRWAGADQETQYF.

This clonotype was seen a few times. The gene calls are TRBV5-1 and TRBJ2-2; TRBD1 matches 7 bases. Germline assignment: CDR1 SGHRS and CDR2 YFSETQ. CDR3 length: 15 amino acids. V was pared by 2 bases and J by 1 base, with 2 bases of the junction left unmatched. The CDR3 region is CASSFQGENTGELFF. In nucleotides, the CDR3 is TGCGCCAGCAGCTTTCAGGGGGAGAACACCGGGGAGCTGTTTTTT. The complete variable domain, with remaining parts taken from reference TRBV5-1 and TRBJ2-2, reads KAGVTQTPRYLIKTRGQQVTLSCSPISGHRSVSWYQQTPGQGLQFLFEYFSETQRNKGNFPGRFSGRQFSNSRSEMNVSTLELGDSALYLCASSFQGENTGELFFGEGSRLTVL.